Listed below are T cell receptor beta chains from one sample, sequenced in a study of T cell clones after liver transplantation. Only in-frame clones appear in the TCRdb table, and some are missing; sequencing was by immunoSEQ multiplex PCR. This table holds more than 65,000 clones, roughly 90% found once. The sample here was CD4+ T cells from blood, taken before liver transplant. The receptors originated from a human donor who received a liver transplant. Both conserved end residues are part of each CDR3. Each record gives: D gene, V gene, clone size, J gene, CDR3 protein, CDR3 DNA. The D gene is left open where the match is weak. Clone size appears in some rows only: once, few, many, or a class for an expanded clone.

D gene: TRBD1
V gene: TRBV7-9
clone size: NA
J gene: TRBJ1-2
CDR3 protein: CASSLDLTGIHYGYTF
CDR3 DNA: TGTGCCAGCAGCTTAGATTTGACAGGGATTCACTATGGCTACACCTTC

D gene: NA
V gene: TRBV2
clone size: NA
J gene: TRBJ2-1
CDR3 protein: CASRGLGDEQFF
CDR3 DNA: TGTGCCAGTAGGGGCCTTGGGGATGAGCAGTTCTTC

D gene: NA
V gene: TRBV2
clone size: NA
J gene: TRBJ2-5
CDR3 protein: CASLMYQETQYF
CDR3 DNA: TGTGCCAGCCTCATGTACCAAGAGACCCAGTACTTC

D gene: TRBD2
V gene: TRBV28
clone size: NA
J gene: TRBJ2-7
CDR3 protein: CASSRTSGVSYEQYF
CDR3 DNA: TGTGCCAGCAGCCGTACTAGCGGGGTCTCCTACGAGCAGTACTTC

D gene: TRBD2
V gene: TRBV2
clone size: NA
J gene: TRBJ2-2
CDR3 protein: CASSEVSGDTGELFF
CDR3 DNA: TGTGCCAGCAGTGAAGTTAGCGGGGACACCGGGGAGCTGTTTTTT

D gene: TRBD2
V gene: TRBV4-3
clone size: NA
J gene: TRBJ2-1
CDR3 protein: CASSQELGTSGYNEQFF
CDR3 DNA: TGCGCCAGCAGCCAAGAGTTAGGGACTAGCGGTTACAATGAGCAGTTCTTC

D gene: TRBD1
V gene: TRBV28
clone size: NA
J gene: TRBJ2-7
CDR3 protein: CASSTGQGNEQYF
CDR3 DNA: TGTGCCAGCAGTACAGGACAGGGAAACGAGCAGTACTTC

D gene: TRBD2
V gene: TRBV11-3
clone size: once
J gene: TRBJ2-2
CDR3 protein: CASSLGLALRANTGELFF
CDR3 DNA: TGTGCCAGCAGCTTGGGACTAGCGCTACGCGCGAACACCGGGGAGCTGTTTTTT

D gene: NA
V gene: TRBV9
clone size: NA
J gene: TRBJ2-3
CDR3 protein: CASSVTDGWRGAGTDTQYF
CDR3 DNA: TGTGCCAGCAGCGTAACGGACGGGTGGAGGGGAGCGGGCACAGATACGCAGTATTTT

D gene: NA
V gene: TRBV27
clone size: NA
J gene: TRBJ1-4
CDR3 protein: CASSFRALGATNEKLFF
CDR3 DNA: TGTGCCAGCAGTTTCAGGGCCCTGGGAGCAACTAATGAAAAACTGTTTTTT

D gene: TRBD1
V gene: TRBV19
clone size: NA
J gene: TRBJ2-7
CDR3 protein: CASSPRQGSYEQYF
CDR3 DNA: TGTGCCAGTAGTCCCCGACAGGGGTCCTACGAGCAGTACTTC

D gene: NA
V gene: TRBV5-1
clone size: NA
J gene: TRBJ1-4
CDR3 protein: CASSLEYRSNEKLFF
CDR3 DNA: TGCGCCAGCAGCTTGGAGTACAGGTCTAATGAAAAACTGTTTTTT

D gene: NA
V gene: TRBV5-4
clone size: NA
J gene: TRBJ1-1
CDR3 protein: CASSLGGTGNTEAFF
CDR3 DNA: TGTGCCAGCAGCTTGGGTGGAACAGGGAACACTGAAGCTTTCTTT

D gene: NA
V gene: TRBV19
clone size: NA
J gene: TRBJ2-2
CDR3 protein: CASSMTGPNTGELFF
CDR3 DNA: TGTGCCAGTAGTATGACGGGTCCTAACACCGGGGAGCTGTTTTTT

D gene: NA
V gene: TRBV5-8
clone size: NA
J gene: TRBJ2-5
CDR3 protein: CASNLQETQYF
CDR3 DNA: TGTGCCAGCAATTTGCAAGAGACCCAGTACTTC

D gene: NA
V gene: TRBV9
clone size: NA
J gene: TRBJ2-7
CDR3 protein: CASSVEDGPYEQYF
CDR3 DNA: TGTGCCAGCAGCGTAGAGGACGGCCCCTACGAGCAGTACTTC

D gene: NA
V gene: TRBV19
clone size: NA
J gene: TRBJ1-2
CDR3 protein: CASSIRGHDYGYTF
CDR3 DNA: TGTGCCAGTAGTATTAGGGGACATGACTATGGCTACACCTTC

D gene: TRBD1
V gene: TRBV4-3
clone size: NA
J gene: TRBJ2-2
CDR3 protein: CASSQASGTGLTGELFF
CDR3 DNA: TGCGCCAGCAGCCAAGCCTCCGGGACAGGGCTTACCGGGGAGCTGTTTTTT

D gene: NA
V gene: TRBV30
clone size: NA
J gene: TRBJ1-1
CDR3 protein: CAWSALGGNTEAFF
CDR3 DNA: TGTGCCTGGAGTGCCCTAGGGGGTAACACTGAAGCTTTCTTT

D gene: TRBD2
V gene: TRBV18
clone size: NA
J gene: TRBJ2-3
CDR3 protein: CASSPQTSGSIDTQYF
CDR3 DNA: TGTGCCAGCTCGCCACAGACTAGCGGGAGTATAGATACGCAGTATTTT

D gene: NA
V gene: TRBV7-3
clone size: NA
J gene: TRBJ2-7
CDR3 protein: CASSLARGYEQYF
CDR3 DNA: TGTGCCAGCAGCTTAGCTAGGGGCTACGAGCAGTACTTC

D gene: NA
V gene: TRBV7-9
clone size: NA
J gene: TRBJ1-2
CDR3 protein: CASSLAGELYGYTF
CDR3 DNA: TGTGCCAGCAGCTTAGCCGGCGAACTCTATGGCTACACCTTC

D gene: NA
V gene: TRBV7-2
clone size: once
J gene: TRBJ2-1
CDR3 protein: CASSATSVPGEQFF
CDR3 DNA: TGTGCCAGCAGCGCCACGTCCGTCCCCGGTGAGCAGTTCTTC

D gene: NA
V gene: TRBV2
clone size: NA
J gene: TRBJ2-7
CDR3 protein: CASSELGPRGEQYF
CDR3 DNA: TGTGCCAGCAGTGAACTGGGTCCCAGGGGCGAGCAGTACTTC

D gene: NA
V gene: TRBV6-6
clone size: NA
J gene: TRBJ1-2
CDR3 protein: CASSYYQEGYTF
CDR3 DNA: TGTGCCAGCAGTTACTATCAGGAAGGCTACACCTTC

D gene: TRBD2
V gene: TRBV5-4
clone size: few
J gene: TRBJ2-7
CDR3 protein: CASSLGPGLAVSEQYF
CDR3 DNA: TGTGCCAGCAGCTTGGGCCCCGGACTAGCGGTCTCCGAGCAGTACTTC

D gene: TRBD1
V gene: TRBV11-3
clone size: NA
J gene: TRBJ2-1
CDR3 protein: CASSRGQGASDEQFF
CDR3 DNA: TGTGCCAGCAGCCGCGGACAGGGGGCTAGCGATGAGCAGTTCTTC

D gene: NA
V gene: TRBV15
clone size: NA
J gene: TRBJ2-5
CDR3 protein: CATSRDRRGQRETQYF
CDR3 DNA: TGTGCCACCAGCAGAGATAGGAGGGGGCAGCGGGAGACCCAGTACTTC

D gene: TRBD1
V gene: TRBV7-2
clone size: once
J gene: TRBJ1-3
CDR3 protein: CASRPTGASGNTIYF
CDR3 DNA: TGTGCCAGCAGACCGACAGGGGCCTCTGGAAACACCATATATTTT

D gene: NA
V gene: TRBV5-1
clone size: NA
J gene: TRBJ1-1
CDR3 protein: CASSLGQANTEAFF
CDR3 DNA: TGCGCCAGCAGCTTAGGACAAGCGAACACTGAAGCTTTCTTT

D gene: NA
V gene: TRBV11-3
clone size: NA
J gene: TRBJ2-1
CDR3 protein: CASSLKASNYNEQFF
CDR3 DNA: TGTGCCAGCAGCTTAAAGGCCTCGAACTACAATGAGCAGTTCTTC